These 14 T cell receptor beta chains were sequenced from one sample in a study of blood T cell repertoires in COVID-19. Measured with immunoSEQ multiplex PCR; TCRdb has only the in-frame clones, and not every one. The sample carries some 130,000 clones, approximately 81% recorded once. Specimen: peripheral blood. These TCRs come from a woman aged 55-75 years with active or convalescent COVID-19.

The CDR3 sequence: CASSLNYGYTF. The DNA for the CDR3 is TGTGCCAGCAGCCTGAACTATGGCTACACCTTC. The V call is TRBV7-2, the J call TRBJ1-2; D ambiguous. The CDR3 has 11 residues. V lost 5 bases, J lost 2 bases, and 3 bases lay in between. Per germline, CDR1 SGHTA and CDR2 FQGNSA.

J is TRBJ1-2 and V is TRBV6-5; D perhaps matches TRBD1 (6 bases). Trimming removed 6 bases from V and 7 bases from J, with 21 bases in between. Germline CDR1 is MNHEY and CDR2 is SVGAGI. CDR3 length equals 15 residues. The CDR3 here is CASRFRDTEEGGYTF. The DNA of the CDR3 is TGTGCCAGCAGATTCCGGGACACCGAAGAGGGTGGCTACACCTTC.

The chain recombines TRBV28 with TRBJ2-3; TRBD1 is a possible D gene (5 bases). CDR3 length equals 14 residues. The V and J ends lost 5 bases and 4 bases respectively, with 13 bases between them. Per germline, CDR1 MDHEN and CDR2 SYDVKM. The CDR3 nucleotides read TGTGCCAGCAGTCCCCAGGGCTGGCCAGATACGCAGTATTTT. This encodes CASSPQGWPDTQYF.

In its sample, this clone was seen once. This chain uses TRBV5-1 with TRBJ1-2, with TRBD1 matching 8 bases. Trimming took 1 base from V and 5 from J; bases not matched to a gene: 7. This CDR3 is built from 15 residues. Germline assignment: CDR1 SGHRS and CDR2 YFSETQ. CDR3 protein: CASSLSTGGDYGYTF. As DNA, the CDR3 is TGCGCCAGCAGCTTGTCAACAGGGGGTGATTATGGCTACACCTTC.

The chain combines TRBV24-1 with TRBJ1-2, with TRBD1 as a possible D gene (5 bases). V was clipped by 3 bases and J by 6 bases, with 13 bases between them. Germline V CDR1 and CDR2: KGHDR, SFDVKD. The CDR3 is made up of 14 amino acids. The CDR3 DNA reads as TGTGCCACCAGTGATCCAGCCAGGGCCCATGGCTACACCTTC. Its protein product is CATSDPARAHGYTF.

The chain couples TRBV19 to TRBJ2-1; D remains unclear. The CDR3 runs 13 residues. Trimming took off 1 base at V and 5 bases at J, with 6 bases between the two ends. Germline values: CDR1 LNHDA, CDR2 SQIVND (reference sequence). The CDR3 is CASSIGRNNEQFF. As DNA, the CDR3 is TGTGCCAGTAGTATAGGCAGAAACAATGAGCAGTTCTTC.

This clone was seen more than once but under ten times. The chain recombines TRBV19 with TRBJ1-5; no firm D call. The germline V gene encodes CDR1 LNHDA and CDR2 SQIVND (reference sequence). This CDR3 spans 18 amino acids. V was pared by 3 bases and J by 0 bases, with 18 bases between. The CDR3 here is CASSMERVGAYSNQPQHF. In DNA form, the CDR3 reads TGTGCCAGTAGTATGGAGAGGGTTGGTGCCTATAGCAATCAGCCCCAGCATTTT.

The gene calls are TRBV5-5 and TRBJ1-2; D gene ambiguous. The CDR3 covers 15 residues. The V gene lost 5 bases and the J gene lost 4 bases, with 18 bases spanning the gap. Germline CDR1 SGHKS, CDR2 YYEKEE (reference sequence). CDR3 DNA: TGTGCCAGCAGTTCGGTTGTCGGGGTTTTCTATGGCTACACCTTC. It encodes CASSSVVGVFYGYTF.

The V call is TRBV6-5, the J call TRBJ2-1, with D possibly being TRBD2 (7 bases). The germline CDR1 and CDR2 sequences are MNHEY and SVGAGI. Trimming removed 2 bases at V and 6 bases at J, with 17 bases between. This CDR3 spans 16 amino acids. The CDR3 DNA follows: TGTGCCAGCAGTTACCGACACAGGGAGGGATTCAATGAGCAGTTCTTC. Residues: CASSYRHREGFNEQFF.

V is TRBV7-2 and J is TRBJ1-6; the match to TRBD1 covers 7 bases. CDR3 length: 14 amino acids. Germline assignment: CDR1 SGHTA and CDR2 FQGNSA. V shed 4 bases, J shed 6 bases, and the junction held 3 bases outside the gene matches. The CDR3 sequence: CASSSGTANSPLHF. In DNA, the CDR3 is TGTGCCAGCAGCTCCGGGACAGCTAATTCACCCCTCCACTTT. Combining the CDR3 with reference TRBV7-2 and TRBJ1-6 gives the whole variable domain GAGVSQSPSNKVTEKGKDVELRCDPISGHTALYWYRQSLGQGLEFLIYFQGNSAPDKSGLPSDRFSAERTGGSVSTLTIQRTQQEDSAVYLCASSSGTANSPLHFGNGTRLTVT.

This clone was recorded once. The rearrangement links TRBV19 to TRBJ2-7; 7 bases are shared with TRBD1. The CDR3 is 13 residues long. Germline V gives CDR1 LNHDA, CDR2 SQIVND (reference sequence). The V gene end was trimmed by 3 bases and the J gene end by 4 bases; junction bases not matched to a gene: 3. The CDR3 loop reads CASSINRGYEQYF. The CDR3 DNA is TGTGCCAGTAGTATTAACAGGGGTTACGAGCAGTACTTC.

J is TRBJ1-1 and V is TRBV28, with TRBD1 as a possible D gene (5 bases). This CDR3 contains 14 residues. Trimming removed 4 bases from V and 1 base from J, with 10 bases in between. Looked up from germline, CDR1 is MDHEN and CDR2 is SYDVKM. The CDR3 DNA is TGTGCCAGCAGTTCCCCGACAGCGAACACTGAAGCTTTCTTT. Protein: CASSSPTANTEAFF.

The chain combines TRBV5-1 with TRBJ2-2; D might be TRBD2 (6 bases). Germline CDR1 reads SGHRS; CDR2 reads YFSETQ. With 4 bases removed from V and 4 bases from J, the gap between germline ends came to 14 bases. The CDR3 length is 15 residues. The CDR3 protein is CASSRLEGRTGELFF. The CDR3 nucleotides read TGCGCCAGCAGCCGCCTGGAGGGTCGCACCGGGGAGCTGTTTTTT.

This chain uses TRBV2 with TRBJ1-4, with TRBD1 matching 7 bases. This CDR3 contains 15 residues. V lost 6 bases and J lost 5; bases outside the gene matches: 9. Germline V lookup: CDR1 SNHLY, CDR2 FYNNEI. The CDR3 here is CASSIRQGENEKLFF. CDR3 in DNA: TGTGCCAGCAGCATTCGACAGGGTGAGAATGAAAAACTGTTTTTT.